A single sample gave rise to the 22 T cell receptor beta chains below, sequenced in a study of blood T cell repertoires in COVID-19. Data came from immunoSEQ multiplex PCR; TCRdb stores just in-frame clones and leaves some out. The top ten hold about 1.2% of the sample, which has about 380,000 clones, about 88% seen once. The sample consisted of PBMCs or T cells enriched from blood (not recorded which). The receptors stem from a woman aged 18-29 years who had recovered from COVID-19.

A single count supports this clone. The CDR3 here is CASSLGRALAKNIQYF. CDR3 DNA: TGTGCCAGCAGCTTGGGGCGGGCTCTAGCCAAAAACATTCAGTACTTC. J is TRBJ2-4 and V is TRBV5-5; a weak D match, TRBD2 (5 bases). The V end lost 0 bases, the J end lost 0 bases, and 10 bases lay between the germline ends. The CDR3 length is 16 residues. Looked up from germline, CDR1 is SGHKS and CDR2 is YYEKEE (reference sequence).

This chain uses TRBV5-5 with TRBJ1-3, with D maybe TRBD1 (5 bases). Germline V gene data show CDR1 as SGHKS and CDR2 as YYEKEE (reference sequence). The CDR3 is 13 residues long. V gave up 4 bases and J gave up 4 bases, with 9 bases separating them. This CDR3 is CASSPGGGNTIYF. The CDR3 bases are TGTGCCAGCAGCCCCGGGGGGGGAAACACCATATATTTT.

The gene calls are TRBV30 and TRBJ1-2; a possible D gene is TRBD1 (5 bases). CDR1 and CDR2 from the germline V gene are GTSNPN and SVGIG (reference sequence). V was clipped by 7 bases and J by 1 base, with 16 bases between them. The length of the CDR3 is 14 residues. The CDR3 region is CASHTGGFNYGYTF. For the CDR3, the DNA is TGTGCCTCGCATACGGGGGGATTTAACTATGGCTACACCTTC.

The V call is TRBV9, the J call TRBJ2-2; D is perhaps TRBD2 (5 bases). From germline, CDR1 is SGDLS and CDR2 YYNGEE. The CDR3 length is 15 residues. Deletions cut 0 bases from V and 3 bases from J, with 9 bases between. Here the CDR3 reads CASSVAGDYTGELFF. CDR3 coding DNA: TGTGCCAGCAGCGTAGCCGGGGATTACACCGGGGAGCTGTTTTTT.

The DNA of the CDR3 is TGTGCCAGCAGCGGGACAGCAGTAGAAGCTTTCTTT. Encoded protein: CASSGTAVEAFF. This chain uses TRBV28 with TRBJ1-1; 7 nucleotides align to TRBD1. V trimming: 6 bases; J trimming: 8 bases; junction bases outside the gene matches: 6. The germline gives CDR1 MDHEN, CDR2 SYDVKM. The CDR3 runs 12 residues.

This rearrangement joins TRBV5-6 to TRBJ1-1, with D unclear. V was cut by 3 bases and J by 2 bases, with 8 bases left in between. This CDR3 has 13 residues. The germline V gene encodes CDR1 SGHDT and CDR2 YYEEEE. DNA of the CDR3: TGTGCCAGCAGCTCATACAGAAACACTGAAGCTTTCTTT. Translating gives CASSSYRNTEAFF.

The V call is TRBV12-5, the J call TRBJ2-7, with TRBD1 matching over 7 bases. The CDR3 consists of 13 residues. Per the germline V gene, CDR1 is LGHNT and CDR2 is FRNRAP. V lost 6 bases to trimming and J lost 3 bases; unmatched junction nucleotides: 5. CDR3 residues: CASGPGTVYEQYF. CDR3 nucleotides: TGTGCTAGTGGCCCTGGGACAGTCTACGAGCAGTACTTC.

The CDR3, as DNA: TGCAGCGTTGAAGGACTAGCGGGGGGTAGTACAGCCCAAGAGACCCAGTACTTC. Its translation is CSVEGLAGGSTAQETQYF. The V gene is TRBV29-1, the J gene TRBJ2-5, with 13 bases aligning to TRBD2. CDR3 size: 18 residues. The germline CDR1 and CDR2 sequences are SQVTM and ANQGSEA. The J segment lost 1 base and the V segment lost 1 base, leaving 9 bases of the junction unmatched.

The chain uses TRBV30 and TRBJ1-6, with no clear D. Germline loops: CDR1 GTSNPN, CDR2 SVGIG (reference sequence). This CDR3 has 15 amino acids. The V end was cut by 3 bases, the J end by 1 base, with 10 bases between. CDR3 in amino acids: CAWRRQDSYNSPLHF. The CDR3 bases are TGTGCCTGGAGACGGCAGGATTCCTATAATTCACCCCTCCACTTT.

About this clone: This sample also contains other DNA sequences that code for the same CDR3. J is TRBJ1-2 and V is TRBV30; D gene unclear. The CDR3 consists of 12 residues. CDR1 and CDR2 (germline): GTSNPN, SVGIG (reference sequence). Trimming cost V 0 bases and J 4 bases, with 6 bases left between them. In DNA form, the CDR3 reads TGTGCCTGGAGTGTAAGCGGCTATGGCTACACCTTC. The encoded protein is CAWSVSGYGYTF.

The CDR3 nucleotides are TGTGCCACCAGCAGAGATGGGGGCCGGTCGAGTGTGGAAAAACTGTTTTTT. Translated: CATSRDGGRSSVEKLFF. The chain carries TRBV15 and TRBJ1-4, with D tentatively TRBD1 (6 bases). The germline CDR1 and CDR2 sequences are LNHNV and YYDKDF (reference sequence). Trimming took off 0 bases at V and 8 bases at J, with 19 bases between the two ends. This CDR3 region has 17 residues.

The table lists this clone with a few counts. The J gene is TRBJ1-4, the V gene TRBV28; the D gene is possibly TRBD1 (6 bases). Germline V gene sequence: CDR1 MDHEN, CDR2 SYDVKM. The V end was cut by 4 bases, the J end by 0 bases, with 6 bases between. This CDR3 spans 14 amino acids. CDR3 in DNA: TGTGCCAGCAGTTGGACAGCAACTAATGAAAAACTGTTTTTT. As protein: CASSWTATNEKLFF. Full variable domain (missing parts from reference TRBV28 and TRBJ1-4): DVKVTQSSRYLVKRTGEKVFLECVQDMDHENMFWYRQDPGLGLRLIYFSYDVKMKEKGDIPEGYSVSREKKERFSLILESASTNQTSMYLCASSWTATNEKLFFGSGTQLSVL.

J is TRBJ2-7 and V is TRBV9; TRBD2 matches 7 bases. The CDR3 length is 15 residues. CDR1 SGDLS and CDR2 YYNGEE come from the germline V gene. Trimming took 4 bases from V and 0 from J; bases not matched to a gene: 7. The CDR3 loop reads CASSIDGGSSYEQYF. As DNA, the CDR3 is TGTGCCAGCAGCATCGACGGGGGGAGCTCCTACGAGCAGTACTTC.

This rearrangement joins TRBV6-6 to TRBJ1-6; D perhaps matches TRBD1 (6 bases). CDR3 length: 13 residues. Germline V gene data show CDR1 as MNHNY and CDR2 as SVGAGI (reference sequence). V lost 8 bases and J lost 5, with 10 bases in between. The CDR3 DNA follows: TGTGCCAGCCGGGACAAGAATAATTCACCCCTCCACTTT. Translation: CASRDKNNSPLHF.

Turning to this clone: Other DNA sequences of this sample code for an identical CDR3. The DNA of the CDR3 is TGTGCCAGCAGTTCGGGACAGGGCACAGATACGCAGTATTTT. This sequence encodes CASSSGQGTDTQYF. V and J are TRBV27 and TRBJ2-3, with TRBD1 identical over 8 bases. J was trimmed by 1 base and V by 4 bases; bases with no gene match: 1. This CDR3 contains 14 residues. The germline CDR1 and CDR2 sequences are MNHEY and SMNVEV (reference sequence).

J is TRBJ1-2 and V is TRBV27; 9 bases map to TRBD1. From germline, CDR1 is MNHEY and CDR2 SMNVEV (reference sequence). The CDR3 has 15 residues. V lost 6 bases to trimming and J lost 7 bases; unmatched junction nucleotides: 12. This CDR3 reads CASRAPQQGAAGYTF. The CDR3 DNA is TGTGCCAGCAGAGCACCCCAACAGGGGGCGGCTGGCTACACCTTC.

The rearrangement joins TRBV19 to TRBJ2-7, with TRBD1 identical over 10 bases. The length of the CDR3 is 15 residues. Per germline, CDR1 LNHDA and CDR2 SQIVND (reference sequence). The junction had 7 bases not matched to a gene; V was cut back by 6 bases and J by 2 bases. As DNA, the CDR3 is TGTGCCAGTAGCCGCTCGACAGGGGGCCCCTACGAGCAGTACTTC. The encoded protein is CASSRSTGGPYEQYF.

This rearrangement joins TRBV18 to TRBJ2-7; 7 nucleotides line up with TRBD1. V shed 3 bases, J shed 6 bases, and the junction held 11 bases outside the gene matches. The CDR3 is 15 amino acids. The germline V gene encodes CDR1 KGHSH and CDR2 LQKENI. The CDR3 loop is CASSPPDTGVGEQYF. The CDR3 coding sequence is TGTGCCAGCTCACCGCCTGACACAGGGGTCGGCGAGCAGTACTTC.

V gene TRBV12-3 or TRBV12-4 combines with J gene TRBJ1-2; possible D gene TRBD1, 5 bases. V was trimmed by 3 bases and J by 6 bases, leaving 11 bases between them. CDR3 length: 13 amino acids. The CDR3 protein is CASSFRPGNGYTF. The CDR3 DNA reads as TGTGCCAGCAGTTTCCGCCCAGGGAATGGCTACACCTTC.

The chain combines TRBV11-1 with TRBJ2-3, with TRBD2 matching 11 bases. This CDR3 is built from 14 residues. The germline CDR1 and CDR2 sequences are SGHAT and FQDESV (reference sequence). V shed 8 bases and J 9 bases; nucleotides not matched to a gene: 10. The CDR3 region is CASSLSGGAGTQYF. The CDR3 DNA sequence: TGTGCCAGCTCTCTTAGCGGGGGGGCAGGCACGCAGTATTTT.

The CDR3 coding sequence is TGTGCCACCCGACTTGGACAGAACACAGATACGCAGTATTTT. This translates into CATRLGQNTDTQYF. This chain joins TRBV24-1 and TRBJ2-3, with a weak D call TRBD1 (6 bases). Trimming left V 9 bases short and J 2 bases short, with 14 bases between. CDR3 length equals 14 residues. In germline, CDR1 is KGHDR, CDR2 SFDVKD.

This clone was recorded once. The rearrangement joins TRBV27 to TRBJ2-5, with 8 bases lining up with TRBD2. CDR1 is MNHEY, CDR2 SMNVEV, per germline (reference sequence). The junction had 6 bases not matched to a gene; V was cut back by 0 bases and J by 0 bases. The CDR3 has 17 amino acids. The CDR3 here is CASSLSKVAGNQETQYF. The CDR3 nucleotides are TGTGCCAGCAGTTTATCGAAGGTAGCGGGGAACCAAGAGACCCAGTACTTC.